This T cell receptor (beta chain) was sequenced for a study of high-grade serous ovarian cancer treatment subgroups. Tumor samples were obtained before definitive surgery or chemotherapy. V was trimmed by 5 bases and J by 4 bases, leaving 10 bases between them. Germline V lookup: CDR1 SGHRS, CDR2 YFSETQ. The CDR3 is 13 residues long. The data were produced by immunoSEQ multiplex PCR, yet TCRdb's version contains in-frame clones alone and is incomplete. The profile shows some 33,000 clones, 70% to 80% of them singletons. This TCR was recovered from a human donor with high-grade serous ovarian cancer. The V call is TRBV5-1, the J call TRBJ1-5, with a tentative D call TRBD1 (5 bases). Sequenced input: tumor tissue. CDR3 bases: TGCGCCAGCAGTTGGGGCCCTAATCAGCCCCAGCATTTT. The encoded protein is CASSWGPNQPQHF.